These T cell receptor beta chains were read from a single sample in a study of human T cells and chemical hapten exposure. TCRdb re-called the 5' RACE reads with MiXCR, one entry per CDR3 protein. The repertoire includes under 150,000 distinct CDR3 sequences, approximately 20% of them detected once, and roughly 3.1% sits in the top ten. The receptors were gathered from a human donor in good health. CDR3s include the opening cysteine and the closing phenylalanine or tryptophan. D genes are given only for firm matches. The size of a clone is reported for some rows only, either as once, few or many, or as a class for expanded clones.

D: NA
size: NA
V: TRBV7-2
J: TRBJ1-5
CDR3: CASSPAGGGNQPQHF
DNA: TGTGCCAGCAGCCCGGCGGGGGGGGGCAATCAGCCCCAGCATTTT

D: NA
size: NA
V: TRBV5-6
J: TRBJ2-6
CDR3: CASSLPGRALANVLTF
DNA: TGTGCCAGCAGCTTGCCTGGCAGGGCGCTCGCCAACGTCCTGACTTTC

D: TRBD2
size: few
V: TRBV3-1
J: TRBJ2-1
CDR3: CASSQSVGGSGDEQFF
DNA: TGTGCCAGCAGTCAAAGTGTGGGCGGGAGTGGGGATGAGCAGTTCTTC

D: NA
size: few
V: TRBV7-2
J: TRBJ2-7
CDR3: CASSFSGTAYEQYF
DNA: TGTGCCAGCAGCTTCTCGGGAACAGCCTACGAGCAGTACTTC

D: NA
size: few
V: TRBV28
J: TRBJ2-7
CDR3: CASSIRLYEQYF
DNA: TGTGCCAGCAGTATCCGGCTCTACGAGCAGTACTTC

D: NA
size: NA
V: TRBV24-1
J: TRBJ1-4
CDR3: CATSDFSEKLFF
DNA: TGTGCCACCAGTGATTTCTCGGAAAAACTGTTTTTT

D: TRBD2
size: NA
V: TRBV20-1
J: TRBJ2-7
CDR3: CSAVAGRLEQYF
DNA: TGCAGTGCTGTAGCGGGGCGGTTGGAGCAGTACTTC

D: NA
size: NA
V: TRBV5-1
J: TRBJ1-2
CDR3: CASSSEPANGYTF
DNA: TGCGCCAGCAGCAGTGAGCCAGCTAATGGCTACACCTTC

D: TRBD1
size: NA
V: TRBV7-2
J: TRBJ2-3
CDR3: CASSQHKRTGGRTDTQYF
DNA: TGTGCCAGCAGCCAACATAAACGGACAGGGGGCAGGACAGATACGCAGTATTTT

D: NA
size: few
V: TRBV27
J: TRBJ1-4
CDR3: CASSSADVATGEKLFF
DNA: TGTGCCAGCAGTTCCGCGGATGTGGCAACGGGTGAAAAACTGTTTTTT

D: TRBD1
size: NA
V: TRBV3-1
J: TRBJ1-4
CDR3: CASSQPGQGWKLFF
DNA: TGTGCCAGCAGCCAACCCGGACAGGGGTGGAAACTGTTTTTT

D: NA
size: once
V: TRBV4-2
J: TRBJ1-3
CDR3: CASSQDRFGNTIYF
DNA: TGTGCCAGCAGCCAAGACAGGTTCGGAAACACCATATATTTT

D: NA
size: few
V: TRBV12-3/TRBV12-4
J: TRBJ2-7
CDR3: CASTTADPGDEQYF
DNA: TGTGCCAGCACCACTGCTGACCCGGGAGACGAGCAGTACTTC

D: TRBD1
size: NA
V: TRBV9
J: TRBJ1-3
CDR3: CASSEGTADSGNTIYF
DNA: TGTGCCAGCAGCGAAGGGACAGCCGACTCTGGAAACACCATATATTTT

D: NA
size: NA
V: TRBV6-5
J: TRBJ1-2
CDR3: CASSYTTGTHYGYTF
DNA: TGTGCCAGCAGTTACACGACGGGCACACACTATGGCTACACCTTC

D: TRBD2
size: NA
V: TRBV2
J: TRBJ2-1
CDR3: CASKRTSGSEWEQFF
DNA: TGTGCCAGCAAAAGGACTAGCGGGAGCGAATGGGAGCAGTTCTTC

D: NA
size: NA
V: TRBV10-3
J: TRBJ2-3
CDR3: CAISGGRGINSTDTQYF
DNA: TGTGCCATCAGTGGAGGCAGGGGAATTAATAGCACAGATACGCAGTATTTT

D: TRBD1
size: few
V: TRBV9
J: TRBJ1-4
CDR3: CASSPQTGEGEKLFF
DNA: TGTGCCAGCAGCCCCCAGACAGGGGAAGGTGAAAAACTGTTTTTT

D: TRBD1
size: NA
V: TRBV5-4
J: TRBJ1-4
CDR3: CASSFQQGANEKLFF
DNA: TGTGCCAGCAGCTTTCAGCAGGGGGCTAATGAAAAACTGTTTTTT

D: NA
size: few
V: TRBV7-7
J: TRBJ2-7
CDR3: CARKEDEQYF
DNA: TGTGCCCGGAAGGAGGACGAGCAGTACTTC

D: NA
size: once
V: TRBV7-9
J: TRBJ1-2
CDR3: CASSWSLGEGPGNYGYTF
DNA: TGTGCCAGCAGCTGGAGCTTGGGTGAGGGCCCCGGTAACTATGGCTACACCTTC

D: NA
size: NA
V: TRBV6-5
J: TRBJ2-3
CDR3: CASNPAPGTDTQYF
DNA: TGTGCCAGCAACCCCGCACCCGGGACAGATACGCAGTATTTT

D: NA
size: few
V: TRBV21-1
J: TRBJ1-6
CDR3: CASSKAEGPPNSPLHF
DNA: TGTGCCAGCAGCAAAGCTGAGGGACCCCCGAATTCACCCCTCCACTTT

D: TRBD1
size: few
V: TRBV27
J: TRBJ1-2
CDR3: CASSSSTGKSDYGYTF
DNA: TGTGCCAGCAGCTCTTCGACAGGGAAGTCAGACTATGGCTACACCTTC

D: NA
size: NA
V: TRBV28
J: TRBJ1-2
CDR3: CASSSPRSATF
DNA: TGTGCCAGCAGTTCTCCGCGGAGCGCAACCTTC

D: NA
size: few
V: TRBV4-1
J: TRBJ2-1
CDR3: CASSQDRNNEQFF
DNA: TGCGCCAGCAGCCAAGATAGGAACAATGAGCAGTTCTTC

D: NA
size: few
V: TRBV9
J: TRBJ1-1
CDR3: CASSVAGPRTEAFF
DNA: TGTGCCAGCAGCGTAGCAGGACCGCGTACTGAAGCTTTCTTT

D: NA
size: few
V: TRBV5-6
J: TRBJ2-4
CDR3: CASSLRTVNIQYF
DNA: TGTGCCAGCAGCTTGAGGACAGTAAACATTCAGTACTTC

D: NA
size: NA
V: TRBV5-4
J: TRBJ2-2
CDR3: CASSSEQVSGELFF
DNA: TGTGCCAGCAGCTCGGAACAAGTATCCGGGGAGCTGTTTTTT

D: NA
size: NA
V: TRBV2
J: TRBJ2-5
CDR3: CASPGPPGETQYF
DNA: TGTGCCAGCCCGGGCCCCCCTGGAGAGACCCAGTACTTC

D: TRBD1
size: few
V: TRBV11-2
J: TRBJ1-1
CDR3: CASSLVRGSHTEAFF
DNA: TGTGCCAGCAGCTTAGTCAGGGGGTCGCACACTGAAGCTTTCTTT

D: TRBD2
size: NA
V: TRBV27
J: TRBJ2-3
CDR3: CASSLGGSRTDTQYF
DNA: TGTGCCAGCAGTTTAGGCGGGAGTCGCACAGATACGCAGTATTTT

D: TRBD2
size: NA
V: TRBV3-1
J: TRBJ2-7
CDR3: CASSPYMGLRERTSEFYEQYF
DNA: TGTGCCAGCAGCCCGTATATGGGCCTTAGAGAGAGGACTAGCGAGTTCTACGAGCAGTACTTC

D: NA
size: NA
V: TRBV4-1
J: TRBJ2-7
CDR3: CASSQVDEQYF
DNA: TGCGCCAGCAGCCAAGTCGACGAGCAGTACTTC

D: TRBD1
size: NA
V: TRBV24-1
J: TRBJ2-1
CDR3: CATSDGQGATYNEQFF
DNA: TGTGCCACCAGTGACGGACAGGGGGCAACCTACAATGAGCAGTTCTTC

D: NA
size: NA
V: TRBV7-2
J: TRBJ1-2
CDR3: CASSPKAGWRDGYTF
DNA: TGTGCCAGCAGCCCAAAGGCGGGTTGGCGGGATGGCTACACCTTC

D: TRBD2
size: few
V: TRBV3-1
J: TRBJ2-7
CDR3: CASSQPSGGTYEQYF
DNA: TGTGCCAGCAGCCAACCGAGCGGGGGTACCTACGAGCAGTACTTC

D: NA
size: few
V: TRBV27
J: TRBJ2-3
CDR3: CASSFRRGSTDTQYF
DNA: TGTGCCAGCAGTTTCCGGCGGGGAAGCACAGATACGCAGTATTTT

D: NA
size: NA
V: TRBV20-1
J: TRBJ1-1
CDR3: CSAYNRGAQVTEAFF
DNA: TGCAGTGCCTACAATCGAGGGGCGCAGGTCACTGAAGCTTTCTTT

D: NA
size: few
V: TRBV7-9
J: TRBJ2-7
CDR3: CASSISSGTITYEQYF
DNA: TGTGCCAGCAGCATCTCCTCCGGGACAATCACCTACGAGCAGTACTTC

D: NA
size: few
V: TRBV20-1
J: TRBJ2-6
CDR3: CSALPATAILTF
DNA: TGCAGTGCTCTTCCAGCTACTGCCATCCTGACTTTC

D: NA
size: NA
V: TRBV7-9
J: TRBJ1-1
CDR3: CASSLVVGGRAFF
DNA: TGTGCCAGCAGCTTAGTGGTGGGGGGACGAGCTTTCTTT